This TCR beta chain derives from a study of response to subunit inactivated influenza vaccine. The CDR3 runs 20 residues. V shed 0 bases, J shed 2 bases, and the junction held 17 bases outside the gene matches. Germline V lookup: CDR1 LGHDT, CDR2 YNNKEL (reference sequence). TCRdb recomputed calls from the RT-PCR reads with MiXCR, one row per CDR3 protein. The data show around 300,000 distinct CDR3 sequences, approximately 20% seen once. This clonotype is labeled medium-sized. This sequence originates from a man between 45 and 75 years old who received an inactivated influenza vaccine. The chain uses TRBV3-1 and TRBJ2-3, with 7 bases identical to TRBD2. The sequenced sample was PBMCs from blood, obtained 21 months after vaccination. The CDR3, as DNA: TGTGCCAGCAGCCAAGATTCCCATTTTCGCCGGAGCGGGGTCACAGATACGCAGTATTTT. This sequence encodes CASSQDSHFRRSGVTDTQYF.